This T cell receptor (beta chain) is from a study of T-cell memory formation after mild COVID-19. Study information: TCR clustering was largely donor specific.

With constant-segment primers, 5'RACE yielded cDNA libraries of TCR alpha and TCR beta that carried sample barcodes and UMIs. TCRdb used MiXCR to reprocess the 5' RACE reads, holding one entry per CDR3 protein. The sample lists around 65,000 distinct CDR3 sequences; 9% to 9.5% were seen once. CDR1 SGHTA and CDR2 FQGNSA come from the germline V gene. Trimming cost V 5 bases and J 2 bases, with 15 bases left between them. This CDR3 region has 15 residues. Sequenced material: PBMCs or a T cell subset sorted from them (not recorded which). The gene calls are TRBV7-2 and TRBJ1-1, with a possible D match to TRBD1 (5 bases). The receptor was derived from a man between 18 and 35 years old who had mild COVID-19 (a few samples of this study predate the infection). Cell type and time point are not known. The CDR3, as DNA: TGTGCCAGCAGCGTTGGAATTGACAGAAACACTGAAGCTTTCTTT. Amino acid sequence: CASSVGIDRNTEAFF.